The clone carrying this T cell receptor beta chain has ten or more counts. Time point meaning: newly diagnosed GD, antithyroid drugs for less than 3 months. Generation of the TCR library employed RNA extracted from PBMCs. This entry is derived from a study of regulatory T cells in long-lasting Graves disease. CDR3-region Arm-PCR and iRepertoire HTBI primers produced the TCR beta libraries. Authors' analysis steps: The identification of 62 TRBV and approximately 15 TRBJ segments was made across samples. TCRdb called the multiplex PCR reads again in MiXCR, with one record for every CDR3 protein. The V and J calls, along with clone size, are taken from TCRdb and not from the paper's own processing. Altogether 500,000 or so distinct CDR3 sequences are present, around 15% being singletons, with the ten largest covering 20% to 25%. V gave up 3 bases and J gave up 7 bases, with 19 bases separating them. The CDR3 has 16 amino acids. Germline values: CDR1 MDHEN, CDR2 SYDVKM.

These data also featured in a second study, about T cells in Graves' hyperthyroidism and ophthalmopathy. That source reports: Initially, a first-round RT-PCR of the TCR CDR3 employed the HTBI primer set.

The TCR comes from a middle-aged woman with Graves disease. The input for sequencing was peripheral blood mononuclear cells (PBMCs), taken at new diagnosis, from a patient treated with antithyroid drugs. The chain employs TRBV28 and TRBJ1-5; a possible D gene is TRBD1 (6 bases). CDR3 residues: CASSFSSGAGRQPQHF. CDR3 nucleotide sequence: TGTGCCAGCAGTTTTAGCTCAGGGGCAGGGAGGCAGCCCCAGCATTTT.